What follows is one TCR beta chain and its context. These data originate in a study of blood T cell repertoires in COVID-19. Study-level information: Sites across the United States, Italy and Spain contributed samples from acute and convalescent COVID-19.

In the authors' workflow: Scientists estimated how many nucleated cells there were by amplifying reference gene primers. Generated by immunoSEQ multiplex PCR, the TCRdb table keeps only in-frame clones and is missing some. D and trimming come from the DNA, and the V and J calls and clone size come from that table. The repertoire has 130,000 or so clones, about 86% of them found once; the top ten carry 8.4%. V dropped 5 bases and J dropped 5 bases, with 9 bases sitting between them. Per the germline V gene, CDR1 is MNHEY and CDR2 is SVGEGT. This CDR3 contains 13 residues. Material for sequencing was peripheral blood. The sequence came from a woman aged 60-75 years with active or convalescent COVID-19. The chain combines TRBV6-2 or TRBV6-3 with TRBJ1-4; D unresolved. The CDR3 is CASSDGYNEKLFF. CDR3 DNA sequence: TGTGCCAGCAGTGACGGGTACAATGAAAAACTGTTTTTT.